These T cell receptor beta chains were read from a single sample in a study of blood T cells in healthy people across ages. MiXCR was run by TCRdb on the 5' RACE reads, yielding one entry per CDR3 protein. The table lists around 1,500,000 distinct CDR3 sequences, under 30% of them singletons, with approximately 7.7% in the top ten. The sample comprised blood. The receptors derive from a woman aged 30 to 39 in good health. CDR3s include the opening cysteine and the closing phenylalanine or tryptophan. The D gene is left open where the match is weak. Size is stated for part of the rows, as once, few or many counts, or as a class when the clone is expanded.

cdr3_length: 13
clone_size: NA
v_call: TRBV7-3
d_call: NA
j_call: TRBJ1-1
cdr3_aa: CASSLMLNTEAFF
cdr3_nt: TGTGCCAGCAGCTTAATGCTGAACACTGAAGCTTTCTTT

cdr3_length: 13
clone_size: many
v_call: TRBV20-1
d_call: NA
j_call: TRBJ1-2
cdr3_aa: CSADPDRNYGYTF
cdr3_nt: TGCAGTGCAGACCCCGACAGGAACTATGGCTACACCTTC

cdr3_length: 12
clone_size: NA
v_call: TRBV2
d_call: NA
j_call: TRBJ2-3
cdr3_aa: CASSGRAGTQYF
cdr3_nt: TGTGCCAGCAGTGGGAGGGCTGGTACGCAGTATTTT

cdr3_length: 14
clone_size: few
v_call: TRBV7-2
d_call: NA
j_call: TRBJ1-5
cdr3_aa: CASSLNTGNQPQHF
cdr3_nt: TGTGCCAGCAGCCTGAATACAGGGAATCAGCCCCAGCATTTT

cdr3_length: 15
clone_size: NA
v_call: TRBV18
d_call: NA
j_call: TRBJ2-5
cdr3_aa: CASSPPRGLSETQYF
cdr3_nt: TGTGCCAGCTCACCACCGCGGGGGCTGAGTGAGACCCAGTACTTC

cdr3_length: 15
clone_size: few
v_call: TRBV7-7
d_call: TRBD2
j_call: TRBJ2-5
cdr3_aa: CASSLYGGAAETQYF
cdr3_nt: TGTGCCAGCAGCTTATACGGGGGGGCCGCGGAGACCCAGTACTTC

cdr3_length: 15
clone_size: many
v_call: TRBV7-2
d_call: TRBD2
j_call: TRBJ2-2
cdr3_aa: CASSLGLAGAGELFF
cdr3_nt: TGTGCCAGCAGCTTAGGACTAGCGGGAGCCGGGGAGCTGTTTTTT

cdr3_length: 16
clone_size: NA
v_call: TRBV11-2
d_call: NA
j_call: TRBJ2-3
cdr3_aa: CASSFSTWSSTDTQYF
cdr3_nt: TGTGCCAGCAGCTTTAGTACGTGGAGTAGCACAGATACGCAGTATTTT

cdr3_length: 18
clone_size: NA
v_call: TRBV7-6
d_call: TRBD2
j_call: TRBJ2-4
cdr3_aa: CASSSPPGLAGTTVEQYF
cdr3_nt: TGTGCCAGCAGCTCCCCGCCGGGACTAGCGGGGACCACTGTTGAGCAGTACTTC

cdr3_length: 14
clone_size: few
v_call: TRBV2
d_call: NA
j_call: TRBJ2-1
cdr3_aa: CASSGGTGNNEQFF
cdr3_nt: TGTGCCAGCAGTGGGGGAACAGGGAACAATGAGCAGTTCTTC

cdr3_length: 18
clone_size: many
v_call: TRBV7-9
d_call: TRBD2
j_call: TRBJ2-1
cdr3_aa: CASSFVPGLAGDYNEQFF
cdr3_nt: TGTGCCAGCAGCTTCGTCCCGGGACTAGCGGGGGACTACAATGAGCAGTTCTTC

cdr3_length: 17
clone_size: NA
v_call: TRBV4-1
d_call: NA
j_call: TRBJ1-3
cdr3_aa: CASSQGISGLKGNTIYF
cdr3_nt: TGCGCCAGCAGCCAAGGCATCTCGGGATTAAAAGGAAACACCATATATTTT

cdr3_length: 15
clone_size: NA
v_call: TRBV6-5
d_call: NA
j_call: TRBJ2-3
cdr3_aa: CASGPGGSKKGTQYF
cdr3_nt: TGTGCCAGCGGCCCCGGCGGTAGTAAGAAGGGTACGCAGTATTTT

cdr3_length: 15
clone_size: NA
v_call: TRBV10-3
d_call: TRBD1
j_call: TRBJ2-7
cdr3_aa: CAISDPGQVAYEQYF
cdr3_nt: TGTGCCATCAGTGATCCGGGACAGGTAGCCTACGAGCAGTACTTC

cdr3_length: 12
clone_size: NA
v_call: TRBV5-6
d_call: NA
j_call: TRBJ1-2
cdr3_aa: CASSFGLTPYTF
cdr3_nt: TGTGCCAGCAGCTTTGGTCTTACACCCTACACCTTC

cdr3_length: 14
clone_size: few
v_call: TRBV20-1
d_call: NA
j_call: TRBJ2-5
cdr3_aa: CGAYAGTAQETQYF
cdr3_nt: TGCGGTGCTTACGCGGGTACAGCTCAAGAGACCCAGTACTTC

cdr3_length: 17
clone_size: NA
v_call: TRBV6-1
d_call: TRBD1
j_call: TRBJ2-2
cdr3_aa: CASSKGQGAANTGELFF
cdr3_nt: TGTGCCAGCAGTAAGGGACAGGGGGCAGCGAACACCGGGGAGCTGTTTTTT

cdr3_length: 12
clone_size: few
v_call: TRBV29-1
d_call: NA
j_call: TRBJ1-2
cdr3_aa: CSVGEIRYGYTF
cdr3_nt: TGCAGCGTTGGGGAGATCCGCTATGGCTACACCTTC

cdr3_length: 12
clone_size: few
v_call: TRBV20-1
d_call: NA
j_call: TRBJ1-2
cdr3_aa: CSASSDYYGYTF
cdr3_nt: TGCAGTGCTAGCTCTGACTACTATGGCTACACCTTC

cdr3_length: 14
clone_size: many
v_call: TRBV28
d_call: TRBD1
j_call: TRBJ1-2
cdr3_aa: CASSPGQARYGYTF
cdr3_nt: TGTGCCAGCAGTCCCGGACAGGCCCGCTATGGCTACACCTTC

cdr3_length: 14
clone_size: few
v_call: TRBV5-1
d_call: NA
j_call: TRBJ1-1
cdr3_aa: CASSLAQDSRGAFF
cdr3_nt: TGCGCCAGCAGCTTGGCCCAGGACAGTCGTGGGGCTTTCTTT

cdr3_length: 16
clone_size: NA
v_call: TRBV3-1
d_call: TRBD1
j_call: TRBJ2-2
cdr3_aa: CASSQAGTGWTGELFF
cdr3_nt: TGTGCCAGCAGCCAAGCCGGGACAGGGTGGACCGGGGAGCTGTTTTTT

cdr3_length: 16
clone_size: many
v_call: TRBV7-3
d_call: NA
j_call: TRBJ2-7
cdr3_aa: CASSLGYGTGSYEQYF
cdr3_nt: TGTGCCAGCAGCTTAGGGTATGGGACCGGTTCCTACGAGCAGTACTTC

cdr3_length: 12
clone_size: few
v_call: TRBV9
d_call: NA
j_call: TRBJ1-2
cdr3_aa: CASSPAGHGYTF
cdr3_nt: TGTGCCAGCAGTCCCGCAGGCCATGGCTACACCTTC

cdr3_length: 13
clone_size: NA
v_call: TRBV29-1
d_call: TRBD1
j_call: TRBJ1-1
cdr3_aa: CSAWTGVNTEAFF
cdr3_nt: TGCAGCGCGTGGACAGGGGTGAACACTGAAGCTTTCTTT

cdr3_length: 15
clone_size: NA
v_call: TRBV2
d_call: TRBD1
j_call: TRBJ1-5
cdr3_aa: CASSARQGNNQPQHF
cdr3_nt: TGTGCCAGCAGCGCCAGACAGGGGAACAATCAGCCCCAGCATTTT

cdr3_length: 18
clone_size: many
v_call: TRBV28
d_call: TRBD2
j_call: TRBJ2-7
cdr3_aa: CASSTGLAGGGRRDEQYF
cdr3_nt: TGTGCCAGCAGTACCGGACTAGCGGGGGGCGGACGTAGGGACGAGCAGTACTTC

cdr3_length: 13
clone_size: many
v_call: TRBV29-1
d_call: NA
j_call: TRBJ2-1
cdr3_aa: CSVVEFSYNEQFF
cdr3_nt: TGCAGCGTTGTGGAGTTCTCCTACAATGAGCAGTTCTTC

cdr3_length: 13
clone_size: few
v_call: TRBV29-1
d_call: TRBD2
j_call: TRBJ2-1
cdr3_aa: CSSSGRAKTEQFF
cdr3_nt: TGCAGCTCTAGCGGGAGGGCCAAAACTGAGCAGTTCTTC

cdr3_length: 14
clone_size: few
v_call: TRBV20-1
d_call: NA
j_call: TRBJ2-1
cdr3_aa: CSARESGGVNEQFF
cdr3_nt: TGCAGTGCTAGAGAATCAGGGGGGGTCAATGAGCAGTTCTTC

cdr3_length: 11
clone_size: NA
v_call: TRBV2
d_call: NA
j_call: TRBJ2-4
cdr3_aa: CASKTGDIQYF
cdr3_nt: TGTGCCAGCAAGACAGGTGACATTCAGTACTTC

cdr3_length: 14
clone_size: NA
v_call: TRBV15
d_call: TRBD1
j_call: TRBJ1-2
cdr3_aa: CATSREGGLVGYTF
cdr3_nt: TGTGCCACCAGCAGGGAAGGGGGCTTGGTTGGCTACACCTTC

cdr3_length: 13
clone_size: many
v_call: TRBV20-1
d_call: TRBD1
j_call: TRBJ1-2
cdr3_aa: CSAQQGANYGYTF
cdr3_nt: TGCAGTGCTCAACAGGGGGCTAACTATGGCTACACCTTC

cdr3_length: 11
clone_size: many
v_call: TRBV29-1
d_call: NA
j_call: TRBJ1-2
cdr3_aa: CSVWTSYGYTF
cdr3_nt: TGCAGCGTTTGGACCAGCTATGGCTACACCTTC